A selection of T cell receptor beta chains follows, all from one sample in a study of cytomegalovirus exposure and HLA in healthy donors. Clones were read by immunoSEQ multiplex PCR, and TCRdb kept only the in-frame ones, dropping some. The sample lists about 91,000 clones, about 89% occurring once. The material sequenced was PBMCs. The receptors shown here come from a man under 40 in good health and CMV-seropositive. Each CDR3 is given with its conserved first and last residue. D genes are given only for firm matches. For some rows the clone size is stated as once, few or many, or as a class when expanded; others skip it.

TRBJ2-4 | TRBV15 | . | . | CATSIGVAVGNIQYF | TGTGCCACCAGCATTGGAGTTGCGGTCGGAAACATTCAGTACTTC
TRBJ1-2 | TRBV14 | . | once | CASSDPPGAAHF | TGTGCCAGCAGCGATCCCCCCGGAGCCGCTCACTTC
TRBJ2-7 | TRBV7-9 | TRBD2 | . | CASSSKREFEQYF | TGTGCCAGCAGCTCGAAGCGGGAATTTGAGCAGTACTTC
TRBJ2-7 | TRBV5-1 | TRBD2 | . | CASSLAGRAVEQYF | TGCGCCAGCAGCTTGGCCGGGAGGGCCGTTGAGCAGTACTTC
TRBJ1-3 | TRBV30 | . | . | CAWIAGNTIYF | TGTGCCTGGATAGCTGGAAACACCATATATTTT
TRBJ2-7 | TRBV6-5 | . | . | CASSGKGGNEQYF | TGTGCCAGCAGTGGAAAAGGAGGGAACGAGCAGTACTTC
TRBJ2-7 | TRBV2 | TRBD1 | . | CASSEAGRAGGSYEQYF | TGTGCCAGCAGTGAAGCGGGGCGGGCAGGGGGCTCCTACGAGCAGTACTTC
TRBJ1-5 | TRBV19 | . | few | CASKTVGHGINQPQHF | TGTGCCAGTAAAACCGTGGGGCACGGAATCAATCAGCCCCAGCATTTT
TRBJ2-3 | TRBV28 | TRBD1 | . | CASSTPGQGSTDTQYF | TGTGCCAGCAGTACCCCTGGACAGGGGAGCACAGATACGCAGTATTTT
TRBJ2-1 | TRBV19 | TRBD1 | . | CASSRGQDYNEQFF | TGTGCCAGTAGTAGGGGACAGGATTACAATGAGCAGTTCTTC
TRBJ1-3 | TRBV28 | . | . | CASSLGTRGNTIYF | TGTGCCAGCAGTTTGGGGACAAGAGGAAACACCATATATTTT
TRBJ2-7 | TRBV7-3 | . | . | CASSLEGTYEQYF | TGTGCCAGCAGCTTAGAGGGAACCTACGAGCAGTACTTC
TRBJ2-3 | TRBV7-2 | . | . | CASSPNRDTQYF | TGTGCCAGCAGCCCCAACAGAGATACGCAGTATTTT
TRBJ1-6 | TRBV13 | . | . | CASSSMQATNSPLHF | TGTGCCAGCAGCAGCATGCAGGCCACGAATTCACCCCTCCACTTT
TRBJ1-2 | TRBV6-1 | TRBD1 | . | CATARQGNYGYTF | TGTGCCACCGCCAGACAGGGGAACTATGGCTACACCTTC
TRBJ1-1 | TRBV18 | . | . | CASYQTGYTEAFF | TGTGCCAGCTATCAGACAGGCTACACTGAAGCTTTCTTT
TRBJ1-2 | TRBV5-4 | . | . | CASSLVAGNYGYTF | TGTGCCAGCAGCTTGGTCGCGGGTAACTATGGCTACACCTTC
TRBJ2-1 | TRBV7-8 | . | . | CASRLSFSVYNEQFF | TGTGCCAGCAGATTGTCATTCTCGGTCTACAATGAGCAGTTCTTC
TRBJ1-1 | TRBV6-1 | . | . | CASSEARGGEAFF | TGTGCCAGCAGTGAAGCGCGGGGCGGGGAAGCTTTCTTT
TRBJ1-4 | TRBV4-1 | TRBD1 | . | CASSHSDRGGEKLFF | TGCGCCAGCAGCCATTCGGACAGGGGAGGTGAAAAACTGTTTTTT
TRBJ2-2 | TRBV7-9 | . | . | CASTSRGSANTGELFF | TGTGCCAGCACCTCTCGGGGTTCCGCGAACACCGGGGAGCTGTTTTTT
TRBJ2-1 | TRBV9 | . | . | CASSVEGRYNEQFF | TGTGCCAGCAGCGTAGAGGGGAGGTACAATGAGCAGTTCTTC
TRBJ2-5 | TRBV28 | . | . | CASSRGGQETQYF | TGTGCCAGCAGCAGGGGAGGGCAAGAGACCCAGTACTTC
TRBJ2-1 | TRBV5-5 | TRBD1 | . | CASSQTPDRGLYNEQFF | TGTGCCAGCAGCCAAACCCCGGACAGGGGGCTCTACAATGAGCAGTTCTTC
TRBJ1-3 | TRBV11-2 | TRBD1 | . | CASSNRGTGNTIYF | TGTGCCAGCAGTAACAGGGGCACTGGAAACACCATATATTTT
TRBJ1-1 | TRBV2 | . | few | CASSVGQILNTEAFF | TGTGCCAGCAGTGTTGGACAGATCCTGAACACTGAAGCTTTCTTT
TRBJ1-1 | TRBV5-1 | TRBD1 | . | CASSSGQGPNTEAFF | TGCGCCAGCAGCTCCGGACAGGGGCCGAACACTGAAGCTTTCTTT
TRBJ1-6 | TRBV11-2 | . | . | CASTRKDGRSSYNSPLHF | TGTGCCAGCACCCGTAAAGATGGGAGGAGCTCCTATAATTCACCCCTCCACTTT
TRBJ1-2 | TRBV30 | TRBD1 | . | CALDRAIGYTF | TGTGCCCTGGACAGGGCCATCGGCTACACCTTC
TRBJ2-7 | TRBV28 | TRBD1 | . | CASSTASGQVHYEQYF | TGTGCCAGCAGTACGGCCTCGGGACAGGTCCACTACGAGCAGTACTTC
TRBJ1-1 | TRBV5-4 | TRBD1 | . | CASSPEPITGTANTEAFF | TGTGCCAGCAGCCCCGAACCCATTACCGGGACAGCAAACACTGAAGCTTTCTTT
TRBJ2-7 | TRBV9 | . | . | CASSVGGGGYEQYF | TGTGCCAGCAGCGTAGGAGGAGGTGGCTACGAGCAGTACTTC
TRBJ2-1 | TRBV10-3 | TRBD1 | . | CAISEPDRGRRNEQFF | TGTGCCATCAGTGAGCCCGACAGGGGGCGAAGGAATGAGCAGTTCTTC
TRBJ1-2 | TRBV29-1 | . | . | CSVGSNRVTNYGYTF | TGCAGCGTTGGCTCAAACAGGGTTACTAACTATGGCTACACCTTC
TRBJ2-7 | TRBV6-1 | TRBD1 | . | CASQRRDSSYEQYF | TGTGCCAGCCAAAGAAGGGACAGTTCCTACGAGCAGTACTTC
TRBJ1-1 | TRBV2 | . | . | CASSEPITNTEAFF | TGTGCCAGCAGTGAACCTATAACCAACACTGAAGCTTTCTTT
TRBJ2-7 | TRBV18 | TRBD2 | . | CASSPAGLAGVTYEQYF | TGTGCCAGCTCACCCGCAGGACTAGCGGGAGTAACCTACGAGCAGTACTTC
TRBJ2-7 | TRBV19 | TRBD2 | . | CASSRQTSGSYEQYF | TGTGCCAGTAGTAGACAGACTAGCGGGAGCTACGAGCAGTACTTC
TRBJ2-2 | TRBV30 | TRBD1 | . | CAWSRRQGITGELFF | TGTGCCTGGAGCCGTCGACAGGGAATCACCGGGGAGCTGTTTTTT
TRBJ2-2 | TRBV5-1 | TRBD1 | . | CASSNDRADTGELFF | TGCGCCAGCAGCAACGACAGGGCGGACACCGGGGAGCTGTTTTTT
TRBJ2-4 | TRBV5-6 | TRBD2 | . | CASSLWREVIQYF | TGTGCCAGCAGCTTGTGGCGGGAGGTCATTCAGTACTTC
TRBJ1-4 | TRBV28 | . | once | CASSPLVGKLFF | TGTGCCAGCAGTCCACTGGTTGGAAAACTGTTTTTT
TRBJ1-2 | TRBV7-2 | TRBD1 | . | CASSLGGTVVIGGYTF | TGTGCCAGCAGCTTAGGTGGGACAGTTGTCATCGGTGGCTACACCTTC
TRBJ1-5 | TRBV7-9 | . | . | CASSSSDTYSNQPQHF | TGTGCCAGCAGCTCATCGGACACTTATAGCAATCAGCCCCAGCATTTT
TRBJ2-7 | TRBV19 | . | once | CASSNRVSYEQYF | TGTGCCAGTAGTAACAGGGTTTCCTACGAGCAGTACTTC
TRBJ2-1 | TRBV29-1 | . | . | CSVEFPSSYNEQFF | TGCAGCGTTGAGTTCCCGAGCTCCTACAATGAGCAGTTCTTC
TRBJ2-5 | TRBV7-9 | . | few | CASSLAQVPLGLQETQYF | TGTGCCAGCAGCTTAGCGCAGGTTCCCTTGGGCCTTCAAGAGACCCAGTACTTC
TRBJ2-5 | TRBV5-1 | TRBD2 | . | CASSSMGLAGVVETQYF | TGCGCCAGCAGCTCGATGGGACTAGCGGGAGTGGTGGAGACCCAGTACTTC
TRBJ2-7 | TRBV5-4 | TRBD2 | once | CASSLGLAGDLYEQYF | TGTGCCAGCAGCTTGGGGTTAGCGGGAGACCTCTACGAGCAGTACTTC
TRBJ2-1 | TRBV6-5 | TRBD2 | . | CASSYFSGRTYNEQFF | TGTGCCAGCAGTTACTTCAGCGGGAGAACCTACAATGAGCAGTTCTTC
TRBJ2-7 | TRBV6-5 | . | . | CASRRGTDSYEQYF | TGTGCCAGCAGACGGGGGACGGACTCCTACGAGCAGTACTTC
TRBJ1-1 | TRBV19 | . | few | CASSIDFFKGRYGKGLDTEAFF | TGTGCCAGTAGTATAGATTTTTTTAAAGGGAGGTACGGCAAGGGGCTGGACACTGAAGCTTTCTTT
TRBJ2-7 | TRBV28 | . | . | CASRTSGQGLGPYEQYF | TGTGCCAGCAGAACTTCAGGGCAGGGCCTCGGGCCTTACGAGCAGTACTTC
TRBJ1-1 | TRBV30 | . | once | CAWSVRVTEAFF | TGTGCCTGGAGTGTACGGGTCACTGAAGCTTTCTTT